These T cell receptor beta chains were read from a single sample in a study of T-cell memory formation after mild COVID-19. One entry per CDR3 protein results from TCRdb running MiXCR on the 5' RACE reads. The profile shows around 450,000 distinct CDR3 sequences, approximately 20% of them singletons. The sequenced material came from PBMCs or a T cell subset sorted from them (not recorded which). The receptors were sampled from an adult woman who had mild COVID-19 (a few samples of this study predate the infection). Cell type and time point are not known. The CDR3 runs from the conserved cysteine through the conserved F or W. D genes are given only for firm matches. The size of a clone is reported for some rows only, either as once, few or many, or as a class for expanded clones.

TRBV19	TRBJ1-4	.	.	TGTGCCAGTAGTATACGAGAGGGAGAAAAACTGTTTTTT	CASSIREGEKLFF
TRBV7-9	TRBJ2-7	.	TRBD2	TGTGCCAGCAGCTCGCGGGAACTAGCGGGATTAGGCGAGCAGTACTTC	CASSSRELAGLGEQYF
TRBV12-3/TRBV12-4	TRBJ2-1	many	TRBD2	TGTGCCAGCAGTTTAGGAGATCGGGAGGGCGGTGAGCAGTTCTTC	CASSLGDREGGEQFF
TRBV4-1	TRBJ1-1	.	.	TGCGCCAGCAGCCAAGTACAAGAGGCTGAAGCTTTCTTT	CASSQVQEAEAFF
TRBV21-1	TRBJ2-7	.	.	TGTGCCAGCGGTCTAGCGTGCCACGAGCAGTACTTC	CASGLACHEQYF
TRBV19	TRBJ2-2	once	TRBD2	TGTGCCAGTAGCCTGACTAGCGTTGACACCGGGGAGCTGTTTTTT	CASSLTSVDTGELFF
TRBV7-3	TRBJ2-1	few	TRBD1	TGTGCCAGCAGCTACCTTAGGGGGCAGAGCTCCTACAATGAGCAGTTCTTC	CASSYLRGQSSYNEQFF
TRBV15	TRBJ1-4	few	TRBD1	TGTGCCACCAGCCCCCAGACAGGGAGAACTGAAAAACTGTTTTTT	CATSPQTGRTEKLFF
TRBV27	TRBJ1-2	.	.	TGTGCCAGCAGTTTTAGTATACAGGGTGAAGGCTACACCTTC	CASSFSIQGEGYTF
TRBV14	TRBJ1-2	.	.	TGTGCCAGCAGTTATGGGTCCTGGGGGGGCTACACCTTC	CASSYGSWGGYTF
TRBV3-1	TRBJ1-1	many	.	TGTGCCAGCAGCCAATTACAGAACACTGAAGCTTTCTTT	CASSQLQNTEAFF
TRBV4-1	TRBJ1-1	.	.	TGCGCCAGCAGCCAAGAAGGCGGAGCTTACACTGAAGCTTTCTTT	CASSQEGGAYTEAFF